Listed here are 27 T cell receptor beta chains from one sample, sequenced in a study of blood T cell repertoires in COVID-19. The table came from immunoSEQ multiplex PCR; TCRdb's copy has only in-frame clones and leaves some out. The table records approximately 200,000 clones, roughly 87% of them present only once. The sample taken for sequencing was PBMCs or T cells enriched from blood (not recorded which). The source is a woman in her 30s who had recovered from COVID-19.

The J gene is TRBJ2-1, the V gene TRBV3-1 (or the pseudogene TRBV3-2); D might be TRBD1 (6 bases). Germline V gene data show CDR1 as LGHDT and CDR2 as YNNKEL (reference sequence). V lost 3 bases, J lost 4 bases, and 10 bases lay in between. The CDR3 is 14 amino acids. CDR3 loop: CASSQSQGYNEQFF. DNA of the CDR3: TGTGCCAGCAGCCAGAGTCAGGGGTACAATGAGCAGTTCTTC.

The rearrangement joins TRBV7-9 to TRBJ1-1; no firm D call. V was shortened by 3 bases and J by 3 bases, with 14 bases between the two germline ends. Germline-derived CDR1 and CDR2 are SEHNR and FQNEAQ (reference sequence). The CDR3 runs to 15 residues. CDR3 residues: CASSLRALRDTEAFF. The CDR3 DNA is TGTGCCAGCAGCTTGCGGGCCCTGAGGGACACTGAAGCTTTCTTT.

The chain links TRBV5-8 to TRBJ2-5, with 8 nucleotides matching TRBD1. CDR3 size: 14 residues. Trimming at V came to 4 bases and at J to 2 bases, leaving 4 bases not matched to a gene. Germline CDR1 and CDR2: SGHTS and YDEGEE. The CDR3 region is CASSPRQGQETQYF. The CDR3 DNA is TGTGCCAGCAGCCCGCGACAGGGGCAAGAGACCCAGTACTTC.

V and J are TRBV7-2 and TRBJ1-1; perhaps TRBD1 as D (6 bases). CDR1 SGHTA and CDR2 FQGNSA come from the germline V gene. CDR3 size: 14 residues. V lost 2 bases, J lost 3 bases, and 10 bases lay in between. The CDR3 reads CASSLRGRDTEAFF. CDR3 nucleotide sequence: TGTGCCAGCAGCTTAAGGGGGAGGGACACTGAAGCTTTCTTT.

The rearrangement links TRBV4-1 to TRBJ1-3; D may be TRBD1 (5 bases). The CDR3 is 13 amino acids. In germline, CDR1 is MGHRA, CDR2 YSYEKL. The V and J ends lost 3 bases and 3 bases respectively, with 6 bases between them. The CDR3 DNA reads TGCGCCAGCAGCCAGGGGGGTGGAAACACCATATATTTT. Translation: CASSQGGGNTIYF.

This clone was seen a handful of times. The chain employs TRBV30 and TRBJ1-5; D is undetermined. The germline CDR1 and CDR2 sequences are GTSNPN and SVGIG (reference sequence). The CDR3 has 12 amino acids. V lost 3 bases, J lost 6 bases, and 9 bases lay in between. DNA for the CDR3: TGTGCCTGGAGGAGGGATGCTCAGCCCCAGCATTTT. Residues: CAWRRDAQPQHF.

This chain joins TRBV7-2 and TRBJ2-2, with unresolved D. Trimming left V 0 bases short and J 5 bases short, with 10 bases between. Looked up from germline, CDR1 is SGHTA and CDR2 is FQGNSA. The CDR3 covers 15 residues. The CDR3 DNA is TGTGCCAGCAGCTTAGCGCCCGCTAGGACCGGGGAGCTGTTTTTT. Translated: CASSLAPARTGELFF.

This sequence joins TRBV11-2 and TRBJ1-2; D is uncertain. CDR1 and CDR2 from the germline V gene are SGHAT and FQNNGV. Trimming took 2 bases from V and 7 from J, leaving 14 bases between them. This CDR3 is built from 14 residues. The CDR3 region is CASSLLPGRGGYTF. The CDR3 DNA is TGTGCCAGCAGCTTATTACCCGGTCGGGGTGGCTACACCTTC.

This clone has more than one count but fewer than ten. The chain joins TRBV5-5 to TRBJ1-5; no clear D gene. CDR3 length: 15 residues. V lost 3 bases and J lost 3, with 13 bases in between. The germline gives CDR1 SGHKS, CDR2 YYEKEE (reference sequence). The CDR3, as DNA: TGTGCCAGCAGCTCGGCAGCCGACACCAATCAGCCCCAGCATTTT. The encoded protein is CASSSAADTNQPQHF. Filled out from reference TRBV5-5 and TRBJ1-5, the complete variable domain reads DAGVTQSPTHLIKTRGQQVTLRCSPISGHKSVSWYQQVLGQGPQFIFQYYEKEERGRGNFPDRFSARQFPNYSSELNVNALLLGDSALYLCASSSAADTNQPQHFGDGTRLSIL.

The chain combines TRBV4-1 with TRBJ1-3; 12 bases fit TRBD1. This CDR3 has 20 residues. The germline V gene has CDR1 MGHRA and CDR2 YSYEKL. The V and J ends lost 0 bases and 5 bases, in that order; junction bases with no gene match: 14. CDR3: CASSQDQGQGAILDRNTIYF. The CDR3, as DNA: TGCGCCAGCAGCCAAGATCAGGGACAGGGGGCTATACTAGACCGAAACACCATATATTTT.

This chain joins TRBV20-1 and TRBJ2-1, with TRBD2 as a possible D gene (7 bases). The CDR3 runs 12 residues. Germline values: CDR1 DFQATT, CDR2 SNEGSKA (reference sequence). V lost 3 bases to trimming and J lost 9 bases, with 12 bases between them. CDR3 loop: CSASRGGAEQFF. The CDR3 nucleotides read TGCAGTGCTAGTAGGGGGGGTGCTGAGCAGTTCTTC.

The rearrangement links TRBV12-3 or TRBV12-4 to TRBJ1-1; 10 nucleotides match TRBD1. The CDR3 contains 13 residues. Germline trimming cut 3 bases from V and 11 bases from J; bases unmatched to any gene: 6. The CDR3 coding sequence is TGTGCCAGCAGTTTTAGGGACAGGGGAGCGGCTTTCTTT. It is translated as CASSFRDRGAAFF.

CDR3: CASSQETGTGNTIYF. The CDR3 region has the DNA TGCGCCAGCAGCCAAGAGACAGGGACTGGAAACACCATATATTTT. The V and J genes are TRBV4-3 and TRBJ1-3; 7 nucleotides match TRBD1. This CDR3 is 15 amino acids long. V dropped 0 bases and J dropped 2; count of bases not matched to a gene: 1. The germline CDR1 and CDR2 sequences are LGHNA and YSLEER.

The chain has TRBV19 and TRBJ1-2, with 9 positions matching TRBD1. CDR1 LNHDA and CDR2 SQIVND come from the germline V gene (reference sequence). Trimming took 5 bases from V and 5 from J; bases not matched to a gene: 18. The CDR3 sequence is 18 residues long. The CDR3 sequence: CASSPSLSQGAMDYGYTF. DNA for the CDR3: TGTGCCAGTAGTCCGAGCCTATCACAGGGGGCGATGGATTATGGCTACACCTTC.

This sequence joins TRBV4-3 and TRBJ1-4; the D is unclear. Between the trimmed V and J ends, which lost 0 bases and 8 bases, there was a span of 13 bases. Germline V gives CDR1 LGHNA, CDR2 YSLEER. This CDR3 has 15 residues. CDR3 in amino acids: CASSQEGLAGEKLFF. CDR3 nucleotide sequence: TGCGCCAGCAGCCAAGAAGGATTGGCGGGCGAAAAACTGTTTTTT.

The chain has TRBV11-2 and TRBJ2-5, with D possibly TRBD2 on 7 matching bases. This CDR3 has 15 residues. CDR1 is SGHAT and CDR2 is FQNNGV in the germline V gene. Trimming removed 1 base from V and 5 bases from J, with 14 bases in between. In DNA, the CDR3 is TGTGCCAGCAGCTTAGTAGGGGGGGGAGAGGAGACCCAGTACTTC. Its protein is CASSLVGGGEETQYF.

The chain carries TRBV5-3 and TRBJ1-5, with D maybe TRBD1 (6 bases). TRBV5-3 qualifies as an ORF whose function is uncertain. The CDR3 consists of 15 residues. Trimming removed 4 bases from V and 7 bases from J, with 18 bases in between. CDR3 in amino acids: CARSAWTACWQPQHF. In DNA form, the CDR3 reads TGTGCCAGAAGCGCGTGGACAGCTTGTTGGCAGCCCCAGCATTTT.

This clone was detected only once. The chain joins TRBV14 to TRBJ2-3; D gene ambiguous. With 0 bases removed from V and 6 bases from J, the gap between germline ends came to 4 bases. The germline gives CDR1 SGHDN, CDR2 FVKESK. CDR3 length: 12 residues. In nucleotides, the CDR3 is TGTGCCAGCAGCCAAGATCATGATACGCAGTATTTT. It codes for CASSQDHDTQYF.

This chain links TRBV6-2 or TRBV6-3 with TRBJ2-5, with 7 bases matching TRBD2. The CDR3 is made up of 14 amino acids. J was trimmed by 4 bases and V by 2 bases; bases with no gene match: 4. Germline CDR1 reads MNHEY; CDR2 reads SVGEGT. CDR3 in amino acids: CASSYAGEGETQYF. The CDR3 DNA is TGTGCCAGCAGTTACGCGGGGGAGGGAGAGACCCAGTACTTC.

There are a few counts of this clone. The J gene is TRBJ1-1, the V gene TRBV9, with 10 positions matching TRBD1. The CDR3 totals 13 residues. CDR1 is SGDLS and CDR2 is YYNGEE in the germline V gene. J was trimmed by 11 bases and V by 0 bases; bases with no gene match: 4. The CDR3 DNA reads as TGTGCCAGCAGCGTAGGGGACAGGGGTGGGGCTTTCTTT. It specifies CASSVGDRGGAFF. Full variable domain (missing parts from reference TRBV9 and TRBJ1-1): DSGVTQTPKHLITATGQRVTLRCSPRSGDLSVYWYQQSLDQGLQFLIQYYNGEERAKGNILERFSAQQFPDLHSELNLSSLELGDSALYFCASSVGDRGGAFFGQGTRLTVV.

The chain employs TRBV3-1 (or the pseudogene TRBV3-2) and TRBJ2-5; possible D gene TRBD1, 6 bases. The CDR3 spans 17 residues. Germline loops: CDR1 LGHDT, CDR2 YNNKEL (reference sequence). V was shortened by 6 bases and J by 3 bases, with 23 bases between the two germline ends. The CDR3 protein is CASSEGQRKPRKETQYF. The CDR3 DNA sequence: TGTGCCAGCAGTGAAGGACAGAGGAAACCCCGGAAAGAGACCCAGTACTTC.

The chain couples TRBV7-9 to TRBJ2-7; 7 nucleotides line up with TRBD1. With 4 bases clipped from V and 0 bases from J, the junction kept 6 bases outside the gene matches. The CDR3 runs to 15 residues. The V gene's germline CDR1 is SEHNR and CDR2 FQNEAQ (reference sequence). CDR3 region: CASSSNRDSSYEQYF. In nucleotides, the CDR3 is TGTGCCAGCAGCTCAAATCGGGACAGCTCCTACGAGCAGTACTTC.

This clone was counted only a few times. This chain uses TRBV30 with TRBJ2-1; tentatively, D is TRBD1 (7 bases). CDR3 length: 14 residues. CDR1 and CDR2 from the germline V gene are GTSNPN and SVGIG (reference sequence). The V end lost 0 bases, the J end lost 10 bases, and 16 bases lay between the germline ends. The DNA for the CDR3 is TGTGCCTGGAGTGTAGGGGGGACAGACGTAGAGCAGTTCTTC. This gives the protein CAWSVGGTDVEQFF.

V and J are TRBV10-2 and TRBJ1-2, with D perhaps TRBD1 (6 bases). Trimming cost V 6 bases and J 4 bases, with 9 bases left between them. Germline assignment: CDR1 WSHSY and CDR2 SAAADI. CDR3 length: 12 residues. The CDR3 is CASSGQPYGYTF. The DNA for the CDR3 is TGCGCCAGCAGCGGACAGCCCTATGGCTACACCTTC.

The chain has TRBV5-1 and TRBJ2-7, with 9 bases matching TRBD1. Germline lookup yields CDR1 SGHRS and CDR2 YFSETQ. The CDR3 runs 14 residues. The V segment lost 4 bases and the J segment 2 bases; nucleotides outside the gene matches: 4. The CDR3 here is CASSRGTGTYEQYF. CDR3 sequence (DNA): TGCGCCAGCAGCAGGGGGACAGGGACCTACGAGCAGTACTTC.

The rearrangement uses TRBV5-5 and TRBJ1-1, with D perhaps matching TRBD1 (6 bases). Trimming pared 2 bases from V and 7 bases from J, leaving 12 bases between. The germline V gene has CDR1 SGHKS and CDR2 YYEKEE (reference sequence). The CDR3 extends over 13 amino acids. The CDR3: CASSFNRVGEAFF. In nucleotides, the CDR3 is TGTGCCAGCAGCTTTAACAGGGTGGGTGAAGCTTTCTTT.

The CDR3 DNA sequence: TGCGCCAGCAGCCAAGATCTCAGTGGGGGGGCGAGCACCGGGGAGCTGTTTTTT. It codes for CASSQDLSGGASTGELFF. This chain links TRBV4-3 with TRBJ2-2, with a possible D match to TRBD2 (7 bases). V shed 0 bases and J shed 4 bases, with 18 bases lying between them. CDR1 and CDR2 (germline): LGHNA, YSLEER. The CDR3 covers 18 residues.